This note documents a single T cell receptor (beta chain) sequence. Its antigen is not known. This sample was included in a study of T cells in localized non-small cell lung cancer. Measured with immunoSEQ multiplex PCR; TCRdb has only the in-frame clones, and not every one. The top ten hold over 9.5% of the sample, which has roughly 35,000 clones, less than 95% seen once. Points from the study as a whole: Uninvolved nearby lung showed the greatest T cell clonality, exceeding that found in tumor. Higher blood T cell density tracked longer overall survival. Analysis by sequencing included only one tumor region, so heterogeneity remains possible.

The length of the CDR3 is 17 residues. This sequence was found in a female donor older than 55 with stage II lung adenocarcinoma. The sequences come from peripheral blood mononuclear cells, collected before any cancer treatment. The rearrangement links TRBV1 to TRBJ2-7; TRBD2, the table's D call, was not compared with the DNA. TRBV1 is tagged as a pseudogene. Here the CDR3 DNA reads TGCACCAGCAGCCAAGGCGGAAGGTTGCATCGCCGTTACGAGCAGTACTTC. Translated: CTSSQGGRLHRRYEQYF.